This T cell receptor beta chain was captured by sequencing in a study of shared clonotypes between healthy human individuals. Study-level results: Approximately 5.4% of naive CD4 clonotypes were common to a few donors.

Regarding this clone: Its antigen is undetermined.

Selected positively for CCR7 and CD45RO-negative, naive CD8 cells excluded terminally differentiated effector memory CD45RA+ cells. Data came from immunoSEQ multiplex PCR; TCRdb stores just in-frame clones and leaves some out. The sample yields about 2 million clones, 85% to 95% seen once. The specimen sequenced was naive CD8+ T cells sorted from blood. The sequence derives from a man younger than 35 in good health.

CDR3 coding DNA: TGTGCCAGCAGTCACCGGGGACCCTACGAGCAGTACTTC. Protein product: CASSHRGPYEQYF. The rearrangement uses TRBV27 and TRBJ2-7; D tentatively reads TRBD1 or TRBD2 (5 bases each). The V end lost 5 bases, the J end lost 2 bases, and 10 bases lay between the germline ends. The CDR3 has 13 amino acids. Per germline, CDR1 MNHEY and CDR2 SMNVEV (reference sequence).